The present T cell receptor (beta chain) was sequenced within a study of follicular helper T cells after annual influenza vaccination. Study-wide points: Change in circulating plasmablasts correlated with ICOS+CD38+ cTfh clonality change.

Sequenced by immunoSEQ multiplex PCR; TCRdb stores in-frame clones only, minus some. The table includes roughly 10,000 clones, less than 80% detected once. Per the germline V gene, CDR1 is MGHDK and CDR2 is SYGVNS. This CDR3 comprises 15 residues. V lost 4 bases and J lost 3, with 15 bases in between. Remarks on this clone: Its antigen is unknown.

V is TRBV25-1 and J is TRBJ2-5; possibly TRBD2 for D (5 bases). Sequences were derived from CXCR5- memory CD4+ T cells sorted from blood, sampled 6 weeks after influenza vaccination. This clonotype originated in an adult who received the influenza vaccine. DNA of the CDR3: TGTGCCAGCAGTGTCCTCCGGGATGACAAAGAGACCCAGTACTTC. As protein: CASSVLRDDKETQYF.